This TCR beta chain was obtained from a study of blood T cells in healthy people across ages. Study results and caveats: While age rose, TCR beta diversity per million T cells dropped in a roughly linear way.

The sample holds a few counts of this clonotype. The antigen remains unidentified. Together with a sample-barcoded 5' primer, a J-beta primer mix was included in a second PCR lasting about 6 to 11 cycles. Every cDNA molecule bore a tag from a template-switch adaptor containing 12 random nucleotides. TCRdb re-analysed the 5' RACE reads in MiXCR, keeping a single row per CDR3 protein. Of roughly 680,000 distinct CDR3 sequences in the sample, under 25% were seen once. The people who gave samples were healthy Caucasians from Russia, aged about 6 to 95. Peripheral blood was drawn, roughly 10 milliliters per donor. CDR3 length: 16 amino acids. Germline V lookup: CDR1 MGHRA, CDR2 YSYEKL. Trimming at V came to 3 bases and at J to 4 bases, leaving 7 bases not matched to a gene.

The specimen was blood. The sequence was collected from a man between 65 and 85 years old in good health. V and J are TRBV4-1 and TRBJ1-4; TRBD1 agrees at 8 bases. The CDR3 sequence: CASSQTRDRYNEKLFF. The DNA of the CDR3 is TGCGCCAGCAGCCAGACCCGGGACAGGTATAATGAAAAACTGTTTTTT.